These 23 T cell receptor beta chains came from one sample sequenced in a study of T cell repertoires in cytomegalovirus infection. Each CDR3 protein gets one entry after TCRdb re-called the reads with MiXCR. The sample lists nearly 650,000 distinct CDR3 sequences, 24% occurring once. The sample comprised CD8+ T cells from PBMCs. All receptors derive from a human donor in good health (CMV status not recorded). Some clones in this sample may be carry-over from other donors' samples.

The rearrangement links TRBV6-2 or TRBV6-3 to TRBJ2-7; possible D gene TRBD2, 5 bases. The length of the CDR3 is 13 residues. Trimming removed 0 bases from V and 5 bases from J, with 8 bases in between. CDR1 is MNHEY and CDR2 is SVGEGT in the germline V gene. CDR3 DNA: TGTGCCAGCAGTTACTCGGTGAGGGACGAGCAGTACGTC. Its protein is CASSYSVRDEQYV.

This clonotype was detected a few times. This rearrangement joins TRBV6-5 to TRBJ2-4; D might be TRBD1 (6 bases). The germline gives CDR1 MNHEY, CDR2 SVGAGI. The CDR3 consists of 13 residues. Trimming took 7 bases from V and 5 from J, leaving 12 bases between them. DNA for the CDR3: TGTGCCAGCACTTTACCAGGGGAAAACATTCAGTACTTC. Its translation: CASTLPGENIQYF.

This clonotype was found a few times. The chain links TRBV7-6 to TRBJ2-1; D is unresolved. Trimming removed 5 bases at V and 5 bases at J, with 10 bases between. CDR1 is SGHVS, CDR2 FNYEAQ, per germline. This CDR3 contains 13 residues. The CDR3 DNA follows: TGTGCCAGCAGCCCGGACGGAGACAATGAGCAGTTCTTC. Amino acid sequence: CASSPDGDNEQFF.

This chain connects TRBV29-1 to TRBJ1-2; D remains ambiguous. Looked up from germline, CDR1 is SQVTM and CDR2 is ANQGSEA. Deletions cut 5 bases from V and 4 bases from J, with 14 bases between. The CDR3 extends over 13 amino acids. The CDR3 coding sequence is TGCAGCGTTCAGACACCACGACCCTATGGCTACACCTTC. Translating gives CSVQTPRPYGYTF.

This clonotype was found a few times. V and J are TRBV29-1 and TRBJ2-1; a possible D gene is TRBD2 (6 bases). Between the trimmed V and J ends, which lost 7 bases and 1 base, there was a span of 11 bases. The length of the CDR3 is 13 residues. The V gene's germline CDR1 is SQVTM and CDR2 ANQGSEA. CDR3 in amino acids: CSAPGESYNEQFF. DNA for the CDR3: TGCAGCGCACCGGGGGAATCCTACAATGAGCAGTTCTTC.

There are many counts of this clonotype. In nucleotides, the CDR3 is TGTGCCAGCAGCCGTTACCTAGCGGGGGGTAGCTCCTACAATGAGCAGTTCTTC. Translated, it gives CASSRYLAGGSSYNEQFF. This chain connects TRBV7-6 to TRBJ2-1; the match to TRBD2 covers 11 bases. Germline V gene sequence: CDR1 SGHVS, CDR2 FNYEAQ. This CDR3 is 18 amino acids long. Losses at the gene ends were 5 bases for V and 0 bases for J; bases not matched to a gene: 9.

This clonotype was counted at least ten times. The rearrangement uses TRBV7-8 and TRBJ2-3; D is ambiguous. V was pared by 8 bases and J by 0 bases, with 12 bases between. Germline CDR1 SGHVS, CDR2 FQNEAQ. This CDR3 has 14 residues. This CDR3 is CASCPTSSTDTQYF. CDR3 coding DNA: TGTGCCAGCTGTCCCACCTCTAGCACAGATACGCAGTATTTT.

In its sample, this clonotype was seen many times. V gene TRBV6-6 combines with J gene TRBJ1-1; the D gene is possibly TRBD1 (5 bases). V lost 4 bases and J 4 bases, leaving 10 bases between the germline ends. The CDR3 length is 13 residues. Germline CDR1 and CDR2: MNHNY and SVGAGI (reference sequence). The CDR3 DNA reads as TGTGCCAGCAGTTCACCAGGGTTCACTGAAGCTTTCTTT. Amino acids: CASSSPGFTEAFF.

There are a few counts of this clonotype. The V and J genes are TRBV7-9 and TRBJ2-1; 11 bases fit TRBD1. Germline-derived CDR1 and CDR2 are SEHNR and FQNEAQ (reference sequence). The CDR3 contains 16 residues. The V segment lost 5 bases and the J segment 4 bases; nucleotides outside the gene matches: 7. CDR3 protein: CASSPRTGGEYNEQFF. The CDR3 region has the DNA TGTGCCAGCAGCCCCAGGACAGGGGGCGAATACAATGAGCAGTTCTTC.

This clonotype was counted at least ten times. The rearrangement joins TRBV7-9 to TRBJ1-1; a possible D gene is TRBD1 (5 bases). The CDR3 runs 15 residues. The V end was cut by 1 base, the J end by 1 base, with 10 bases between. Germline V gives CDR1 SEHNR, CDR2 FQNEAQ (reference sequence). The CDR3 here is CASSLVRGENTEAFF. The CDR3 bases are TGTGCCAGCAGCTTAGTGCGGGGCGAGAACACTGAAGCTTTCTTT.

This clonotype was recorded many times. The chain joins TRBV11-2 to TRBJ2-1; no clear D. Germline CDR1 SGHAT, CDR2 FQNNGV. The CDR3 has 11 amino acids. CDR3 protein: CASGLYNEQFF. The CDR3 region has the DNA TGTGCATCTGGGCTGTACAATGAGCAGTTCTTC.

This clonotype was observed a handful of times. The CDR3 region has the DNA TGTGCCAGCCGTCATGGAGATGAGCAGTTCTTC. Protein product: CASRHGDEQFF. The chain is built from TRBV6-2 or TRBV6-3 and TRBJ2-1; D is unclear. CDR1 and CDR2 from the germline V gene are MNHEY and SVGEGT. The CDR3 spans 11 residues. Trimming removed 8 bases from V and 8 bases from J, with 10 bases in between.

This clonotype was recorded a few times. The chain is built from TRBV25-1 and TRBJ1-4, with 9 nucleotides matching TRBD1. Germline values: CDR1 MGHDK, CDR2 SYGVNS. V shed 4 bases, J shed 7 bases, and the junction held 10 bases outside the gene matches. The CDR3 length is 16 residues. The CDR3: CASSAGTGSLSEKLFF. CDR3 DNA: TGTGCCAGCAGTGCCGGGACAGGGAGTCTCAGTGAAAAACTGTTTTTT.

The chain carries TRBV7-4 and TRBJ2-5, with 11 bases fitting TRBD2. There are 18 residues in the CDR3. The V gene end was trimmed by 4 bases and the J gene end by 5 bases; junction bases not matched to a gene: 15. Per the germline V gene, CDR1 is SGHVT and CDR2 is SQSDAQ. DNA for the CDR3: TGTGCCAGCAGCTCCACTCCGAGTAGCGGGGGGGCGAGGGAGACCCAGTACTTC. As protein: CASSSTPSSGGARETQYF.

The chain employs TRBV12-3 or TRBV12-4 and TRBJ1-1; tentative D call: TRBD1 (5 bases). The V gene lost 5 bases and the J gene lost 3 bases, with 13 bases spanning the gap. This CDR3 is 14 amino acids long. In nucleotides, the CDR3 is TGTGCCAGCAGTACGGGGGTTCTCCACACTGAAGCTTTCTTT. Translating it yields CASSTGVLHTEAFF.

The chain combines TRBV28 with TRBJ1-2, with 10 bases fitting TRBD1. Germline assignment: CDR1 MDHEN and CDR2 SYDVKM. Trimming at V came to 2 bases and at J to 5 bases, leaving 14 bases not matched to a gene. This CDR3 is built from 18 residues. The CDR3 DNA reads TGTGCCAGCAGTTTACCCCCCCTCCGGACAGGGGGATGGTATGGCTACACCTTC. Protein: CASSLPPLRTGGWYGYTF.

A few counts support this clonotype. The chain uses TRBV28 and TRBJ2-7, with a weak D call TRBD1 (5 bases). The germline V gene has CDR1 MDHEN and CDR2 SYDVKM. V lost 6 bases and J 3 bases, leaving 9 bases between the germline ends. The CDR3 length is 12 residues. CDR3 in DNA: TGTGCCAGCAGCCACGACAGCTACGAGCAGTACGTC. Its translation is CASSHDSYEQYV.

This clonotype was seen a handful of times. The CDR3 region has the DNA TGCAGTGCTAGAGATCGATCGGGGCCCTCCAATGAGCAGTTCTTC. It is translated as CSARDRSGPSNEQFF. The gene calls are TRBV20-1 and TRBJ2-1; perhaps D is TRBD1 or TRBD2 (5 bases each). V lost 0 bases and J lost 6, with 15 bases in between. The length of the CDR3 is 15 residues. Germline CDR1 is DFQATT and CDR2 is SNEGSKA (reference sequence).

The gene calls are TRBV20-1 and TRBJ2-7, with 7 positions matching TRBD1. The V gene's germline CDR1 is DFQATT and CDR2 SNEGSKA (reference sequence). The CDR3 is 16 amino acids. V gave up 1 base and J gave up 2 bases; unmatched junction bases: 11. CDR3 nucleotide sequence: TGCAGTGCTAGAGGTAGACAGGGAACGCCTCCCTACGAGCAGTACTTC. Translated: CSARGRQGTPPYEQYF.

The DNA of the CDR3 is TGTGCCAGCAGTTTAATTACAGGGGGCAGTTCCGAGCAGTACTTC. Protein product: CASSLITGGSSEQYF. V and J are TRBV6-1 and TRBJ2-7; 9 bases are a match to TRBD1. CDR3 length equals 15 residues. CDR1 is MNHNS and CDR2 is SASEGT in the germline V gene. J gave up 6 bases and V 5 bases, and 11 bases lay outside the gene matches.

In its sample, this clonotype was seen a few times. V and J are TRBV7-9 and TRBJ2-1; no reliable D call. Per the germline V gene, CDR1 is SEHNR and CDR2 is FQNEAQ (reference sequence). Deletions cut 10 bases from V and 8 bases from J, with 18 bases between. The CDR3 runs 13 residues. The CDR3 DNA reads TGTGCCACGATGGCTCCCTCAAAAGATGAGCAGTTCTTC. It codes for CATMAPSKDEQFF.

The V gene is TRBV19, the J gene TRBJ2-1; D might be TRBD1 (6 bases). CDR3 length: 15 residues. In germline, CDR1 is LNHDA, CDR2 SQIVND (reference sequence). The V end lost 3 bases, the J end lost 7 bases, and 16 bases lay between the germline ends. The chain's CDR3 is CASSITGYRANEQFF. CDR3 DNA sequence: TGTGCCAGTAGTATTACAGGGTATCGGGCGAATGAGCAGTTCTTC.

Regarding this clonotype: The junction does not match germline at one end; this may be a read error. The chain combines TRBV12-3 or TRBV12-4 with TRBJ1-1; the D is unclear. This CDR3 contains 16 residues. CDR3 bases: TGTGCCAGCAGTTTAGCTTTCAGTGGGCGGAACTCTGAAGCTTTCTTT. Translating gives CASSLAFSGRNSEAFF.